The present T cell receptor (beta chain) was sequenced within a study of cytomegalovirus exposure and HLA in healthy donors. With 60 Vbeta and 13 Jbeta primers, the PCR was carried out. Using immunoSEQ multiplex PCR, the repertoire was profiled, and TCRdb retains in-frame clones only, with some absent. This table lists 100,000 to 150,000 clones. The study, taken as a whole, reports: Cytomegalovirus-associated status was assigned to approximately 160 TCR beta chains. Reportedly, HLA-A and HLA-B alleles of most subjects were accurately predicted from TCR beta. In a later analysis, specific HLA alleles were associated with 15,000 to 20,000 TCR beta sequences at a 0.05 false discovery rate.

Per the germline V gene, CDR1 is KGHSH and CDR2 is LQKENI. The V end was cut by 6 bases, the J end by 3 bases, with 18 bases between. The CDR3 is 15 amino acids. Notes on this clone: What it binds is unknown.

The sequenced material came from PBMCs. The V gene is TRBV18, the J gene TRBJ2-7; D unclear. The TCR originated in a middle-aged man in good health and CMV-seronegative. The CDR3 spells CASSTYGAPGYEQYF. The CDR3 bases are TGTGCCAGCTCCACCTACGGAGCCCCCGGCTACGAGCAGTACTTC.